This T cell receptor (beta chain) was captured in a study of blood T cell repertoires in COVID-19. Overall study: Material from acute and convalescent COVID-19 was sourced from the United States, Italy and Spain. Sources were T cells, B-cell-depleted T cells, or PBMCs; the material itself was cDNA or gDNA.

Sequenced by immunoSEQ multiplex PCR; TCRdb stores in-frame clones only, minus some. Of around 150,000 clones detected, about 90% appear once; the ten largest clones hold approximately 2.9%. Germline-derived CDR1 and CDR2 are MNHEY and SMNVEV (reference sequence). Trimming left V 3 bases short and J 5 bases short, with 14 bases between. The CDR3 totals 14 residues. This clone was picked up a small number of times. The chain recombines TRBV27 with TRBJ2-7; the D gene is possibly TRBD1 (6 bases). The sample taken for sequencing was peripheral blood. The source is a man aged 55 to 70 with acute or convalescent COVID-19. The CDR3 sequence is CASSFSARGDEQYF. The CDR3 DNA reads TGTGCCAGCAGTTTTTCGGCCAGGGGAGACGAGCAGTACTTC.